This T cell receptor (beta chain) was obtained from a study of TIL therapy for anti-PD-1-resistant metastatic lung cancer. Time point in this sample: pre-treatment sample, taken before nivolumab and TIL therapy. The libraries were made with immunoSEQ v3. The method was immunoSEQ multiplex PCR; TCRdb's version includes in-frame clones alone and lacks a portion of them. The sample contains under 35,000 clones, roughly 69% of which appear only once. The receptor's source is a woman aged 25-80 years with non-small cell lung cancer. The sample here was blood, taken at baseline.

CDR3 DNA sequence: TGTGCCAGCAGTTCTCAAGACAATGAGCAGTTCTTC. Its protein product is CASSSQDNEQFF. This sequence joins TRBV6-6 and TRBJ2-1, with D unclear. The germline V gene has CDR1 MNHNY and CDR2 SVGAGI (reference sequence). The CDR3 has 12 amino acids. V lost 4 bases and J 5 bases, leaving 6 bases between the germline ends.